This T cell receptor beta chain was captured by sequencing in a study of cytomegalovirus exposure and HLA in healthy donors. Whole-study findings and limits: Reports indicate that TCR beta sequences accurately predicted the HLA-A and HLA-B alleles of most subjects. In vitro data verified three CMV-associated chains as specific for CMV antigens.

A remark on this clone: What it recognizes is unknown.

The primer mix had 60 Vbeta and 13 Jbeta primers. Using immunoSEQ multiplex PCR, the repertoire was profiled, and TCRdb retains in-frame clones only, with some absent. The profile shows roughly 100,000 clones, under 85% of them singletons. The CDR3 extends over 16 amino acids. The sequence was obtained from a man aged 25 to 40 in good health and CMV-seronegative. The chain links TRBV12-2 to TRBJ2-2; the listed D gene, TRBD2, was not tested against the DNA. TRBV12-2 is annotated as a pseudogene. Sequencing was performed on PBMCs. The CDR3 protein is CASRLRPCGNTGELFF. In nucleotides, the CDR3 is TGTGCAAGTCGCTTAAGGCCCTGCGGGAACACCGGGGAGCTGTTTTTT.